The rows below give T cell receptor beta chains drawn from one sample of a study of CD8 T cells in ankylosing spondylitis. TCRdb re-called the 5' RACE reads with MiXCR, one entry per CDR3 protein. The sample includes roughly 180,000 distinct CDR3 sequences, roughly 13% of them seen just once. Sequenced sample: blood, either unsorted or a sorted T cell fraction (not recorded which). These receptors were obtained from a female donor with ankylosing spondylitis or in good health (not recorded which). Each CDR3 is given with its conserved first and last residue. A D gene is named only where the DNA matches it firmly. Some rows have no size entry. The others give once, few or many, or a class for an expanded clone.

d_call: TRBD1
j_call: TRBJ2-2
v_call: TRBV6-1
clone_size: many
cdr3_aa: CASSDGQGHGELFF
cdr3_nt: TGTGCCAGCAGTGACGGACAGGGGCACGGGGAGCTGTTTTTT

d_call: NA
j_call: TRBJ1-5
v_call: TRBV18
clone_size: NA
cdr3_aa: CASSPKGQSRNQPQHF
cdr3_nt: TGTGCCAGCTCACCTAAAGGACAGTCTCGTAATCAGCCCCAGCATTTT

d_call: NA
j_call: TRBJ1-1
v_call: TRBV5-5
clone_size: many
cdr3_aa: CASSPGPNPTEAFF
cdr3_nt: TGTGCCAGCAGCCCAGGGCCGAATCCCACTGAAGCTTTCTTT

d_call: TRBD1
j_call: TRBJ2-1
v_call: TRBV6-1
clone_size: many
cdr3_aa: CASSPNRDSYYNEQFF
cdr3_nt: TGTGCCAGCAGTCCAAACCGGGACAGCTACTACAATGAGCAGTTCTTC

d_call: NA
j_call: TRBJ2-2
v_call: TRBV11-1
clone_size: many
cdr3_aa: CASSLFTDTGELFF
cdr3_nt: TGTGCCAGCAGCTTGTTCACGGACACCGGGGAGCTGTTTTTT

d_call: NA
j_call: TRBJ1-5
v_call: TRBV5-1
clone_size: few
cdr3_aa: CASSLGPSGDQPQHF
cdr3_nt: TGCGCCAGCAGCTTGGGCCCCTCGGGGGATCAGCCCCAGCATTTT

d_call: NA
j_call: TRBJ1-2
v_call: TRBV7-2
clone_size: many
cdr3_aa: CASSSPPNYGYTF
cdr3_nt: TGTGCCAGCAGCTCCCCGCCCAACTATGGCTACACCTTC

d_call: NA
j_call: TRBJ2-3
v_call: TRBV28
clone_size: many
cdr3_aa: CASSLFPLSSASTDTQYF
cdr3_nt: TGTGCCAGCAGTTTATTCCCCCTCTCTAGCGCGAGCACAGATACGCAGTATTTT

d_call: NA
j_call: TRBJ2-5
v_call: TRBV7-3
clone_size: NA
cdr3_aa: CASSSGRGETQYF
cdr3_nt: TGTGCCAGCAGTTCGGGGAGGGGGGAGACCCAGTACTTC

d_call: NA
j_call: TRBJ2-6
v_call: TRBV18
clone_size: NA
cdr3_aa: CASSTVAVGANVLTF
cdr3_nt: TGTGCCAGCTCAACGGTAGCTGTTGGGGCCAACGTCCTGACTTTC

d_call: TRBD2
j_call: TRBJ2-7
v_call: TRBV10-3
clone_size: many
cdr3_aa: CAVIWTSRRRVNSYEQYF
cdr3_nt: TGTGCCGTCATTTGGACTAGCCGGCGGAGAGTTAACTCCTACGAGCAGTACTTC

d_call: NA
j_call: TRBJ1-5
v_call: TRBV3-1
clone_size: many
cdr3_aa: CASSQDSQGNQPQHF
cdr3_nt: TGTGCCAGCAGCCAAGATTCCCAGGGCAATCAGCCCCAGCATTTT

d_call: NA
j_call: TRBJ1-2
v_call: TRBV5-1
clone_size: many
cdr3_aa: CASSPNRDIYGYTF
cdr3_nt: TGCGCCAGCAGCCCAAACCGGGACATCTATGGCTACACCTTC

d_call: NA
j_call: TRBJ2-3
v_call: TRBV7-9
clone_size: many
cdr3_aa: CASSSHSDTQYF
cdr3_nt: TGTGCCAGCAGCTCCCATTCAGATACGCAGTATTTT

d_call: TRBD2
j_call: TRBJ2-3
v_call: TRBV7-3
clone_size: NA
cdr3_aa: CASSPSLAGAFGDTQYF
cdr3_nt: TGTGCCAGCAGCCCTTCCCTAGCGGGAGCATTCGGTGATACGCAGTATTTT

d_call: TRBD2
j_call: TRBJ2-1
v_call: TRBV20-1
clone_size: many
cdr3_aa: CSADKGTSGGNEQFF
cdr3_nt: TGCAGTGCTGACAAAGGGACTAGCGGGGGCAATGAGCAGTTCTTC

d_call: TRBD2
j_call: TRBJ2-1
v_call: TRBV5-1
clone_size: many
cdr3_aa: CASSRTSGSSLSEQFF
cdr3_nt: TGCGCCAGCAGCAGGACTAGCGGGAGCTCCCTCAGTGAGCAGTTCTTC

d_call: NA
j_call: TRBJ2-5
v_call: TRBV12-3/TRBV12-4
clone_size: NA
cdr3_aa: CASSPGTAAQETQYF
cdr3_nt: TGTGCCAGCAGTCCCGGGACGGCAGCACAAGAGACCCAGTACTTC

d_call: NA
j_call: TRBJ2-5
v_call: TRBV24-1
clone_size: NA
cdr3_aa: CATRETGGQTQYF
cdr3_nt: TGTGCCACCAGAGAAACGGGGGGCCAGACCCAGTACTTC

d_call: NA
j_call: TRBJ2-5
v_call: TRBV5-6
clone_size: NA
cdr3_aa: CASSLGRGRLGAQCF
cdr3_nt: TGTGCCAGCAGCTTGGGGCGAGGACGCTTAGGGGCCCAGTGCTTC

d_call: NA
j_call: TRBJ1-6
v_call: TRBV7-6
clone_size: many
cdr3_aa: CASSLNNSPLHF
cdr3_nt: TGTGCCAGCAGCTTAAATAATTCACCCCTCCACTTT